One sample yielded the 8 T cell receptor beta chains listed below, sequenced in a study of spatial heterogeneity in lung cancer. Specified time point: sample taken at primary tumor resection. The study sequenced unsorted whole RNA from tumor, nontumor lung or frozen PBMC. TCRdb called the 5' RACE reads again in MiXCR, with one record for every CDR3 protein. The sample has approximately 11,000 distinct CDR3 sequences; around 4% are singletons. The sample was normal lung tissue next to the tumor, taken at surgery. Receptors were obtained from a male donor with early-stage non-small cell lung cancer.

Turning to this clonotype: Since it is a stray read in a library aimed at alpha chains, this beta chain has a size that is not meaningful. The chain carries TRBV6-5 and TRBJ1-1, with 9 bases lining up with TRBD1. Unmatched junction bases numbered 8, after V lost 6 bases and J lost 0 bases. The CDR3 extends over 16 amino acids. Germline loops: CDR1 MNHEY, CDR2 SVGAGI. The CDR3 DNA follows: TGTGCCAGCAGAGACGGGACAGGGCCCTTGAACACTGAAGCTTTCTTT. Protein sequence: CASRDGTGPLNTEAFF.

This clonotype was observed at least ten times. This beta chain lies outside the target of a library built for alpha chains; its clone size means little. The rearrangement uses TRBV5-1 and TRBJ2-1, with 8 bases fitting TRBD1. This CDR3 contains 15 residues. Germline CDR1 is SGHRS and CDR2 is YFSETQ. Trimming at V came to 2 bases and at J to 8 bases, leaving 9 bases not matched to a gene. This CDR3 reads CASSLSGGADHEQFF. The CDR3 coding sequence is TGCGCCAGCAGCTTATCAGGGGGCGCGGACCATGAGCAGTTCTTC.

In this sample, this clonotype turned up many times. The library was designed around alpha chains, so this beta chain is a stray read whose abundance carries little weight. This rearrangement joins TRBV5-1 to TRBJ2-5; unclear D gene. Per the germline V gene, CDR1 is SGHRS and CDR2 is YFSETQ. This CDR3 is built from 14 residues. The V gene lost 0 bases and the J gene lost 7 bases, with 13 bases spanning the gap. The CDR3: CASSLGQTPGTQYF. CDR3 in DNA: TGCGCCAGCAGCTTGGGGCAGACCCCAGGGACCCAGTACTTC.

By share, this clonotype ranks as medium-sized (0.01 to 0.1%). Within a library made for alpha chains, this beta chain is off target, and its count is uninformative. The chain combines TRBV7-8 with TRBJ1-5; D uncertain. V was clipped by 0 bases and J by 2 bases, with 11 bases between them. Germline V gene data show CDR1 as SGHVS and CDR2 as FQNEAQ. This CDR3 spans 16 amino acids. CDR3 protein: CASSLALGGGNQPQHF. For the CDR3, the DNA is TGTGCCAGCAGCTTAGCGCTGGGAGGCGGCAATCAGCCCCAGCATTTT.

This clonotype has at least ten counts. In a library made to pick up alpha chains, this beta chain is a stray read with a size that means little. The chain joins TRBV7-8 to TRBJ2-7, with D perhaps matching TRBD2 (5 bases). CDR1 and CDR2 (germline): SGHVS, FQNEAQ. This CDR3 contains 13 residues. V was shortened by 4 bases and J by 2 bases, with 9 bases between the two germline ends. CDR3 loop: CASSYRGPYEQYF. CDR3 nucleotides: TGTGCCAGCAGCTATCGAGGGCCCTACGAGCAGTACTTC. Looking up the rest from reference TRBV7-8 and TRBJ2-7 gives the full variable domain: GAGVSQSPRYKVAKRGQDVALRCDPISGHVSLFWYQQALGQGPEFLTYFQNEAQLDKSGLPSDRFFAERPEGSVSTLKIQRTQQEDSAVYLCASSYRGPYEQYFGPGTRLTVT.

This clonotype was seen many times. Within a library made for alpha chains, this beta chain is off target, and its count is uninformative. The gene calls are TRBV28 and TRBJ1-1; a possible D gene is TRBD1 (5 bases). CDR1 is MDHEN, CDR2 SYDVKM, per germline. The CDR3 loop spans 14 amino acids. The V end was cut by 5 bases, the J end by 0 bases, with 10 bases between. The CDR3 loop is CASSLPTVNTEAFF. The CDR3 DNA follows: TGTGCCAGCAGTCTACCGACAGTGAACACTGAAGCTTTCTTT.

The table lists this clonotype with many counts. The size of this beta chain means little, since it is a stray read in a library made for alpha chains. V and J are TRBV7-9 and TRBJ2-7, with D possibly being TRBD1 or TRBD2 (5 bases each). The germline V gene encodes CDR1 SEHNR and CDR2 FQNEAQ (reference sequence). The V gene lost 5 bases and the J gene lost 5 bases, with 19 bases spanning the gap. This CDR3 contains 15 residues. CDR3 sequence: CASSPLGEKSDEQYF. CDR3 in DNA: TGTGCCAGCAGCCCCTTGGGGGAGAAATCAGACGAGCAGTACTTC.

This clonotype came up many times. The size of this beta chain means little, since it is a stray read in a library made for alpha chains. The chain employs TRBV4-3 and TRBJ2-7; D possibly corresponds to TRBD2 (5 bases). Germline V gene data show CDR1 as LGHNA and CDR2 as YSLEER. V lost 0 bases and J lost 7, with 19 bases in between. This CDR3 comprises 16 residues. CDR3 protein: CASSQDASPPPGEQYF. CDR3 coding DNA: TGCGCCAGCAGCCAAGATGCTAGCCCCCCGCCGGGGGAGCAGTACTTC.